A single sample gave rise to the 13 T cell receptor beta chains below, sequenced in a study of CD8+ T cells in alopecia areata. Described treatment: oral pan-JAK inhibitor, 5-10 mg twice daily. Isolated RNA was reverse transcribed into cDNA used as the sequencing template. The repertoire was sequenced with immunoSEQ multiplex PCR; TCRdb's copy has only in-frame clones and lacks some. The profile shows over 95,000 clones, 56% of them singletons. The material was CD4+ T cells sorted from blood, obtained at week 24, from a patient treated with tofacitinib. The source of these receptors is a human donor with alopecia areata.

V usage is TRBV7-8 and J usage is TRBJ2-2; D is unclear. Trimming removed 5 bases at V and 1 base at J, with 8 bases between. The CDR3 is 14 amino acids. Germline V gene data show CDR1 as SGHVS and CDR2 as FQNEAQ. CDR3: CASSAIRNTGELFF. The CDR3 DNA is TGTGCCAGCAGCGCCATTAGGAACACCGGGGAGCTGTTTTTT.

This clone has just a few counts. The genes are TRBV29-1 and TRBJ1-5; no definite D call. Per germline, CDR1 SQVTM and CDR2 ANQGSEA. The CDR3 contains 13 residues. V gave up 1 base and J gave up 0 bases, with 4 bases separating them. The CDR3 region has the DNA TGCAGCGTTGAAGTGGGTAGCAATCAGCCCCAGCATTTT. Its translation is CSVEVGSNQPQHF.

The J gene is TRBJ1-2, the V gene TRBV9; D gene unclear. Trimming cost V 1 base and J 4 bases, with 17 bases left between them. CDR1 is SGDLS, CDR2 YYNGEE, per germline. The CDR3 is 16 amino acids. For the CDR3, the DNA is TGTGCCAGCAGCGTATTGCCGAGGACGAACATCTATGGCTACACCTTC. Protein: CASSVLPRTNIYGYTF.

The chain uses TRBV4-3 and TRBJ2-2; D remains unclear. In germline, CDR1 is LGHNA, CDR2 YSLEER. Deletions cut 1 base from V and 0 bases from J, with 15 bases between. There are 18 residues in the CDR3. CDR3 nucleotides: TGCGCCAGCAGCCAAGTCCTTCTCGCACGTTCGAACACCGGGGAGCTGTTTTTT. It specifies CASSQVLLARSNTGELFF.

The CDR3 loop is CATTLTSGGETQYF. The CDR3 DNA is TGTGCCACCACTTTAACTAGCGGGGGAGAGACCCAGTACTTC. The chain carries TRBV10-3 and TRBJ2-5; 11 positions match TRBD2. The V segment lost 10 bases and the J segment 4 bases; nucleotides outside the gene matches: 8. The CDR3 runs 14 residues. Germline V gene data show CDR1 as ENHRY and CDR2 as SYGVKD.

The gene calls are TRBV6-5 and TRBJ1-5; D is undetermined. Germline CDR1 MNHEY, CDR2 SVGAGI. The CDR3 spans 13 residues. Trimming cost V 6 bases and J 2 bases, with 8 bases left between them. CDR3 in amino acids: CASRREGNQPQHF. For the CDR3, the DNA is TGTGCCAGCAGGAGGGAGGGCAATCAGCCCCAGCATTTT.

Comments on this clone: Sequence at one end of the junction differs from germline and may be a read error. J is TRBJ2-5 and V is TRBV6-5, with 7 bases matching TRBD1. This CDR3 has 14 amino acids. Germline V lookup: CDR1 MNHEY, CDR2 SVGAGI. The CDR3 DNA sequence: TGTGCCAGCAGCCGGTCCGGGACAGAAGAAACCCAGTACTTC. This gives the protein CASSRSGTEETQYF.

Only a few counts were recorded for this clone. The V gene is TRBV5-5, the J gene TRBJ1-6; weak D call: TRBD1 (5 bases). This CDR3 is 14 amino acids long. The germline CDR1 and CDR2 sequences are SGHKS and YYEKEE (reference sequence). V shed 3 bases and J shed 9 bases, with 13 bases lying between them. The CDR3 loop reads CASSWGPIFSPLHF. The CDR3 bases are TGTGCCAGCAGCTGGGGACCGATCTTTTCACCCCTCCACTTT.

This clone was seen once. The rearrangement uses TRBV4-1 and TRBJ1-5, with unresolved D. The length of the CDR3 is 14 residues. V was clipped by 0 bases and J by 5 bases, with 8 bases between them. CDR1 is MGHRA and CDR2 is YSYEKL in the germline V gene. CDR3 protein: CASSQDRIDQPQHF. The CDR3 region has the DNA TGCGCCAGCAGCCAAGACAGGATCGATCAGCCCCAGCATTTT.

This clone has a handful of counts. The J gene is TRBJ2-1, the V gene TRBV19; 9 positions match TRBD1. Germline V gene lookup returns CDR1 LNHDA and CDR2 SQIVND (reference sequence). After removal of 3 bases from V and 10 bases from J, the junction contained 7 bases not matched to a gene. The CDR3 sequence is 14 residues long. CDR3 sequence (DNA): TGTGCCAGTAGTATCAGTCGGGGACAGGGCGAGCAGTTCTTC. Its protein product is CASSISRGQGEQFF.

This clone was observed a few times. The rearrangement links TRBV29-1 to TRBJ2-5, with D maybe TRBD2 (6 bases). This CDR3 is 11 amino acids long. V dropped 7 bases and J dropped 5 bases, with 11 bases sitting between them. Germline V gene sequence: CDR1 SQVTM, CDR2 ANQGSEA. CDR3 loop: CSGGGLETQYF. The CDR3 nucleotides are TGCAGCGGGGGAGGCCTTGAGACCCAGTACTTC.

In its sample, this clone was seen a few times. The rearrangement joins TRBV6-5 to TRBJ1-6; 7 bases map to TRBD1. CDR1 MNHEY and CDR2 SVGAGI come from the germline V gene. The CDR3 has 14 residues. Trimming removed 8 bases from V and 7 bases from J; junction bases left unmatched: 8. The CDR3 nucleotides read TGTGCCAGCGGCGACAGGGAAAGGAATTCACCCCTCCACTTT. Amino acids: CASGDRERNSPLHF.

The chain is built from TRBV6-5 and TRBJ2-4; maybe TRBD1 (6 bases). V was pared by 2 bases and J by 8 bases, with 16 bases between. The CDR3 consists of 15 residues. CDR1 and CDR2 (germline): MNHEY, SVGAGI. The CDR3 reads CASSYRSGERDIQYF. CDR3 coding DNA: TGTGCCAGCAGTTACAGGTCAGGGGAGAGGGACATTCAGTACTTC.